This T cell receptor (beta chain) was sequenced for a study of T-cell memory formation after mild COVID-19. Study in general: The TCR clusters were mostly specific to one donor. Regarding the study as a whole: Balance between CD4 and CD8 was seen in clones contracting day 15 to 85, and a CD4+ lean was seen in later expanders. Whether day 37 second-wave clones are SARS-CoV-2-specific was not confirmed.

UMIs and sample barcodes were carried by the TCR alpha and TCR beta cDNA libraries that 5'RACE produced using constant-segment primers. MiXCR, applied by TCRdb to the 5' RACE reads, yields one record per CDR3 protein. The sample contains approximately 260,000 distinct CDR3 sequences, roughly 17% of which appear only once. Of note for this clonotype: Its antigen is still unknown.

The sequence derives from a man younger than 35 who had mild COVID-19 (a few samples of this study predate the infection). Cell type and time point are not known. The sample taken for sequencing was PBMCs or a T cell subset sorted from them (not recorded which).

The CDR3 region is CASSLDGTYTGELFF. The CDR3 DNA reads TGCGCCAGCAGCTTGGATGGGACCTATACCGGGGAGCTGTTTTTT. The rearrangement links TRBV5-1 to TRBJ2-2, with D perhaps assigned TRBD1 or TRBD2 (5 bases each). The CDR3 consists of 15 residues. Germline-derived CDR1 and CDR2 are SGHRS and YFSETQ. The ends were cut back, 0 bases at V and 5 bases at J, with 11 bases in the middle.